The rows below give T cell receptor beta chains drawn from one sample of a study. TCRdb re-called the RT-PCR reads with MiXCR, one entry per CDR3 protein. The table lists about 700,000 distinct CDR3 sequences, approximately 15% of them singletons. Sequencing input: memory CD4+ T cells from blood. The receptor source for this set is a female donor in good health, serving as a healthy control. CDR3s include the opening cysteine and the closing phenylalanine or tryptophan. A D gene is named only where the DNA matches it firmly. Clone size is given for some rows only: seen once, a few or many times, or a class if the clone is expanded.

clone_size	d_call	v_call	j_call	cdr3_nt	cdr3_aa
many	NA	TRBV4-3	TRBJ2-3	TGCGCCAGCAGCCAACGGACGGTACCGACTTACGGCATTGATACGCAGTATTTT	CASSQRTVPTYGIDTQYF
NA	TRBD2	TRBV7-2	TRBJ2-2	TGTGCCAGCAGCACCCTAGCGGTGCACACCGGGGAGCTGTTTTTT	CASSTLAVHTGELFF
few	NA	TRBV20-1	TRBJ1-5	TGCAGTGCTGAACATGGAGCGAATCAGCCCCAGCATTTT	CSAEHGANQPQHF
NA	NA	TRBV3-1	TRBJ2-1	TGTGCCAGCAGCCAAGCCGGACGGAGTGGCTACAATGAGCAGTTCTTC	CASSQAGRSGYNEQFF
NA	NA	TRBV29-1	TRBJ1-5	TGCAGCGTTGAAGTTACAGAAAGACAGCCCCAGCATTTT	CSVEVTERQPQHF
few	NA	TRBV12-3/TRBV12-4	TRBJ1-5	TGTGCCAGTTGGACAGCTTATAGCAATCAGCCCCAGCATTTT	CASWTAYSNQPQHF
NA	TRBD1	TRBV12-3/TRBV12-4	TRBJ1-5	TGTGCCAGCAGAGGGGGACAGGGGGTTGGCAATCAGCCCCAGCATTTT	CASRGGQGVGNQPQHF
NA	NA	TRBV29-1	TRBJ2-1	TGCAGCGTTGGGGGTCGTTGGCAGGGTAGTATTGAGGGGTACAATGAGCAGTTCTTC	CSVGGRWQGSIEGYNEQFF
many	NA	TRBV24-1	TRBJ1-2	TGTGCCACCAGTGATTTTCAGGGGAGCTATGGCTACACCTTC	CATSDFQGSYGYTF
many	NA	TRBV5-1	TRBJ1-1	TGCGCCAGCAGCTTGGGACAGTATATGAACACTGAAGCTTTCTTT	CASSLGQYMNTEAFF
NA	NA	TRBV5-6	TRBJ2-5	TGTGCCAGCAGCTTGTTTACGTTGTTGGGGGCGCAGGAGACCCAGTACTTC	CASSLFTLLGAQETQYF